This T cell receptor (beta chain) is drawn from a study of PD-L1 blockade in urothelial cancer. Study background: Between 0 and 3 prior chemotherapy regimens had been given to patients. Across blood samples, T cells had a median count of 141,255.

General study points: When measured at 3 weeks, tumor-associated blood clones expanded more in durable-benefit patients.

Sequencing used immunoSEQ multiplex PCR; TCRdb keeps in-frame clones, though not all of them. This sample has tens of thousands of clones; around 82% occur once, and the top ten carry 6.8%. Stated time point: pretreatment peripheral blood. V was pared by 3 bases and J by 0 bases, with 5 bases between. CDR1 is MDHEN and CDR2 is SYDVKM in the germline V gene. The CDR3 is made up of 13 amino acids. Concerning this clone: Its antigen remains unknown.

The source was PBMCs, collected around atezolizumab (anti-PD-L1) treatment. The chain recombines TRBV28 with TRBJ1-1; D unclear. This clonotype was sampled from a man aged 55-75 years with urothelial cancer. The CDR3 bases are TGTGCCAGCAGTTTGGCGGTGAACACTGAAGCTTTCTTT. It is translated as CASSLAVNTEAFF.